The entry that follows covers one T cell receptor beta chain sequence. Its antigen remains unknown. This sample is drawn from a study of cytomegalovirus exposure and HLA in healthy donors. Study-level points and caveats: In an earlier analysis, productive rearrangement rates for most beta V segments clustered near 87% or 30%.

The PCR employed 60 Vbeta primers together with 13 Jbeta primers. Some clones are missing from TCRdb's copy, which holds only in-frame ones; the method was immunoSEQ multiplex PCR. Of more than 95,000 clones listed, 81% are singletons. This CDR3 contains 16 residues. Trimming removed 7 bases from V and 1 base from J, with 16 bases in between. Germline loops: CDR1 SGHAT, CDR2 FQNNGV. The receptor's source is a man aged 18 to 29 in good health and CMV-seronegative. Specimen: PBMCs. The rearrangement links TRBV11-2 to TRBJ2-2; D is possibly TRBD2 (7 bases). CDR3 loop: CASNHWGGGNTGELFF. The CDR3 DNA reads as TGTGCCAGCAACCATTGGGGAGGGGGGAACACCGGGGAGCTGTTTTTT.